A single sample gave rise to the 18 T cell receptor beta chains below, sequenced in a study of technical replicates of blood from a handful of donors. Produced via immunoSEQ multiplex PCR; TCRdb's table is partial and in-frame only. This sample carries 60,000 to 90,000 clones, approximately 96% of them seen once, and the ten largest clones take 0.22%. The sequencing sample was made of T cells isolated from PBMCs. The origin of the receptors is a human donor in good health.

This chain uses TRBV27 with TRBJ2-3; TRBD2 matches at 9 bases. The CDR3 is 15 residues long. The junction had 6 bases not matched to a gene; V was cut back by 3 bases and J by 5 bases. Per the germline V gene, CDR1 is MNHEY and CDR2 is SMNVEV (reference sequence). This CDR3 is CASSLTSGGGDTQYF. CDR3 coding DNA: TGTGCCAGCAGTTTGACTAGCGGAGGGGGAGATACGCAGTATTTT.

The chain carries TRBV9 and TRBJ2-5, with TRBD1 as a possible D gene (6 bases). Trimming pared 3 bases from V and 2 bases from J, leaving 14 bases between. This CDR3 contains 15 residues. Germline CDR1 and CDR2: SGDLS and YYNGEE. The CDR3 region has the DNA TGTGCCAGCAGCGCGCAAGGGGGAGTTCAAGAGACCCAGTACTTC. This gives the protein CASSAQGGVQETQYF.

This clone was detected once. The CDR3 protein is CASSQDGAGGFPYEQYF. The CDR3 coding sequence is TGCGCCAGCAGCCAAGATGGAGCGGGGGGCTTTCCCTACGAGCAGTACTTC. This chain uses TRBV4-1 with TRBJ2-7; 9 nucleotides line up with TRBD2. Germline CDR1 reads MGHRA; CDR2 reads YSYEKL. With 0 bases clipped from V and 2 bases from J, the junction kept 8 bases outside the gene matches. This CDR3 is 17 amino acids long.

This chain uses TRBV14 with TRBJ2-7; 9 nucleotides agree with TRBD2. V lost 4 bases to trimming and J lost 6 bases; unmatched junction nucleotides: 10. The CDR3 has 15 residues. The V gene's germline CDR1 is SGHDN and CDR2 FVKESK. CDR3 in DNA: TGTGCCAGCAGCCCTTTAGCGGGAGTTCCTTCCGAGCAGTACTTC. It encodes CASSPLAGVPSEQYF.

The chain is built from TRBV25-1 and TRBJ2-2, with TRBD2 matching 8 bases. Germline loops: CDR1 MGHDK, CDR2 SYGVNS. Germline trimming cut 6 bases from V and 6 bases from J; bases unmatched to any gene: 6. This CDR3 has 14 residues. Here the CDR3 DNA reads TGTGCCAGCAGAAGCGGGAGCGTCGCCGGGGAGCTGTTTTTT. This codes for CASRSGSVAGELFF.

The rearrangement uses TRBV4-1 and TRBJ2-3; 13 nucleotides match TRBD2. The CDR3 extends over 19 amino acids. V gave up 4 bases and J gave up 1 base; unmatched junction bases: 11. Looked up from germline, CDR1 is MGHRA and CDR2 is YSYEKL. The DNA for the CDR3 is TGCGCCAGCAGCCTAGAGGTCATAACTAGCGGGGGGGGCACAGATACGCAGTATTTT. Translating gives CASSLEVITSGGGTDTQYF.

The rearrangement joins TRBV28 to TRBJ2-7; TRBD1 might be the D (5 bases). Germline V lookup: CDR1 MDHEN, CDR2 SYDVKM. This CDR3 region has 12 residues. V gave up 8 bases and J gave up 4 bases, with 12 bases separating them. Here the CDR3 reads CASGRQRYEQYF. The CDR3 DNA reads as TGTGCCAGCGGCCGACAGAGATACGAGCAGTACTTC.

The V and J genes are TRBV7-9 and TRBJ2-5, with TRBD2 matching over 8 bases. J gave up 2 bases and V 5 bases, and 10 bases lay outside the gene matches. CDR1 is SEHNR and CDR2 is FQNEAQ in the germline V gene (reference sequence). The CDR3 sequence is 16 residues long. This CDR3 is CASSLRVGGGQETQYF. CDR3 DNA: TGTGCCAGCAGCCTGAGGGTCGGGGGGGGACAAGAGACCCAGTACTTC.

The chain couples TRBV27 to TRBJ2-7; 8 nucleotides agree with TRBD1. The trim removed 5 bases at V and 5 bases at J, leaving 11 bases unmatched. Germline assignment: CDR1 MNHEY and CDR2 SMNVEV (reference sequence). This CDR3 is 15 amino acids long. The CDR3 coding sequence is TGTGCCAGCAGTCTCAATAGACAGGGGATCCACGAGCAGTACTTC. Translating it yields CASSLNRQGIHEQYF.

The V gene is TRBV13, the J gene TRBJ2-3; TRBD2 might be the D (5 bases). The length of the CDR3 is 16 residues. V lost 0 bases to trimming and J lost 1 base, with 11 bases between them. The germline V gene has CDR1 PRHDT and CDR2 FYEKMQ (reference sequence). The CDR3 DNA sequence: TGTGCCAGCAGCTTAGGGGGGAGAGGTGGCACAGATACGCAGTATTTT. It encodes CASSLGGRGGTDTQYF. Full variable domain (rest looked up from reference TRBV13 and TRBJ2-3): AAGVIQSPRHLIKEKRETATLKCYPIPRHDTVYWYQQGPGQDPQFLISFYEKMQSDKGSIPDRFSAQQFSDYHSELNMSSLELGDSALYFCASSLGGRGGTDTQYFGPGTRLTVL.

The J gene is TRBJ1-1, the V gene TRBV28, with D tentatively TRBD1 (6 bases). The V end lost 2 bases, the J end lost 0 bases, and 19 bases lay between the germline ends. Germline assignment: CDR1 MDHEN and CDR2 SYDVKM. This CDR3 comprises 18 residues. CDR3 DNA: TGTGCCAGCAGTTTAGGGGACCGGGACACGATAGTGAACACTGAAGCTTTCTTT. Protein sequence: CASSLGDRDTIVNTEAFF.

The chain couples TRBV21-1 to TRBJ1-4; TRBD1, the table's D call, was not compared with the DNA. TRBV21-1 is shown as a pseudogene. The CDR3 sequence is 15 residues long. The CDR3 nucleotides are TGTGCCAGGCTTCCGGGACAGGGGGTAACTGAAAAACTGTTTTTT. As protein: CARLPGQGVTEKLFF.

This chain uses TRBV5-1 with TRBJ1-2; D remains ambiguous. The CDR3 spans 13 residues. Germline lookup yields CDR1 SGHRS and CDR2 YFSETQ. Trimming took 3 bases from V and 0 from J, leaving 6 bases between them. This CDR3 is CASSSGTNYGYTF. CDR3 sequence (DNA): TGCGCCAGCAGCTCCGGGACTAACTATGGCTACACCTTC.

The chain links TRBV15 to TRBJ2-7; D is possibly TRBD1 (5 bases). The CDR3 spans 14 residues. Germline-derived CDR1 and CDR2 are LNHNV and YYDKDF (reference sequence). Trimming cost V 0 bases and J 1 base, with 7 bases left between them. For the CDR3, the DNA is TGTGCCACCAGCAGAGAGCAGGGATCCTACGAGCAGTACTTC. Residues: CATSREQGSYEQYF.

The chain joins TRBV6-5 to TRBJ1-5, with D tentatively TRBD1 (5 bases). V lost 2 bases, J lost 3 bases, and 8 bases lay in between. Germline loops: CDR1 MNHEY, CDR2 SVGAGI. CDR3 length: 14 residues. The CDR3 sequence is CASSYQGNNQPQHF. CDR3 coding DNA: TGTGCCAGCAGTTACCAGGGTAACAATCAGCCCCAGCATTTT.

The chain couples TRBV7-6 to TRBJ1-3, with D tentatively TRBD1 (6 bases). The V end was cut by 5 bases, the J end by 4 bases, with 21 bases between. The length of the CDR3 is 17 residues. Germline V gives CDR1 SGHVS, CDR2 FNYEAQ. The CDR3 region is CASSAGAEGWFGNTIYF. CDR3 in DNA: TGTGCCAGCAGCGCGGGGGCTGAGGGTTGGTTCGGAAACACCATATATTTT.

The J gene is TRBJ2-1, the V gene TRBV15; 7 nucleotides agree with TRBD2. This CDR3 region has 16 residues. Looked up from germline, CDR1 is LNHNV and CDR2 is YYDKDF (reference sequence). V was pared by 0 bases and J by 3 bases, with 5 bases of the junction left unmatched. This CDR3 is CATSRDGEGFYNEQFF. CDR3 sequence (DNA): TGTGCCACCAGCAGAGATGGGGAGGGTTTCTACAATGAGCAGTTCTTC.

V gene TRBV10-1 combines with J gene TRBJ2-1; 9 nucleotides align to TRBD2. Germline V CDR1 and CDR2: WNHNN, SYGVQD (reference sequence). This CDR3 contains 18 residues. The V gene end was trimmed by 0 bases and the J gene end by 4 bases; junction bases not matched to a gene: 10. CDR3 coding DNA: TGCGCCAGCAGTGAGTCTGGTAGCGGGGGACTTCATTACAATGAGCAGTTCTTC. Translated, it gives CASSESGSGGLHYNEQFF.